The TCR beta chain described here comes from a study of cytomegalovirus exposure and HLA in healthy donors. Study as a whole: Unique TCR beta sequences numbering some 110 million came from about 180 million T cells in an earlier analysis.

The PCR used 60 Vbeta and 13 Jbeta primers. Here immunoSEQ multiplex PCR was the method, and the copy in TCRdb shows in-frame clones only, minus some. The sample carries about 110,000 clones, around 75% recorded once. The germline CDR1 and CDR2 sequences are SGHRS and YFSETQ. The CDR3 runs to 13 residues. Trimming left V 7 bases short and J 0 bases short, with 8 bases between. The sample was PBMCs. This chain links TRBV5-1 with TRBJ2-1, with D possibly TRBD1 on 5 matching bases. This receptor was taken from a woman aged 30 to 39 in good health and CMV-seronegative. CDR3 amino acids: CASQGSSYNEQFF. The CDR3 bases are TGCGCCAGCCAGGGCAGCTCCTACAATGAGCAGTTCTTC.